Shown below are 13 T cell receptor beta chains from a single sample sequenced in a study of T cell changes during pregnancy in multiple sclerosis. Sequenced by immunoSEQ multiplex PCR; TCRdb stores in-frame clones only, minus some. Among fewer than 55,000 clones listed, approximately 91% were seen once. The sequences come from CD4+ T cells from peripheral blood mononuclear cells, collected in the third trimester of pregnancy. Receptors were obtained from a female donor with multiple sclerosis, enrolled in a pregnancy study.

In DNA, the CDR3 is TGTGCCAGTAGCACGGACAGGGGACGGAATCAGCCCCAGCATTTT. This encodes CASSTDRGRNQPQHF. The J gene is TRBJ1-5, the V gene TRBV19; 9 bases map to TRBD1. The germline V gene has CDR1 LNHDA and CDR2 SQIVND (reference sequence). The CDR3 runs to 15 residues. Germline trimming cut 6 bases from V and 4 bases from J; bases unmatched to any gene: 7. Full variable domain (outside the CDR3, taken from reference TRBV19 and TRBJ1-5): DGGITQSPKYLFRKEGQNVTLSCEQNLNHDAMYWYRQDPGQGLRLIYYSQIVNDFQKGDIAEGYSVSREKKESFPLTVTSAQKNPTAFYLCASSTDRGRNQPQHFGDGTRLSIL.

The V gene is TRBV7-2, the J gene TRBJ1-4; a possible D gene is TRBD1 (5 bases). The CDR3 has 14 amino acids. Germline lookup yields CDR1 SGHTA and CDR2 FQGNSA. The V end was cut by 6 bases, the J end by 3 bases, with 11 bases between. In DNA, the CDR3 is TGTGCCAGCAGTTGGGGCCCGGCTAATGAAAAACTGTTTTTT. It specifies CASSWGPANEKLFF.

A single count supports this clone. The rearrangement uses TRBV5-1 and TRBJ1-1; D is undetermined. This CDR3 is built from 15 residues. Per germline, CDR1 SGHRS and CDR2 YFSETQ. The germline V and J ends were trimmed by 4 bases and 4 bases, with 17 bases remaining between them. The CDR3 nucleotides are TGCGCCAGCAGCAGGTTAGGTGCGGAGCCCACTGAAGCTTTCTTT. This encodes CASSRLGAEPTEAFF.

The V and J genes are TRBV5-1 and TRBJ2-7, with 9 bases that match TRBD1. The trim removed 4 bases at V and 4 bases at J, leaving 9 bases unmatched. This CDR3 comprises 15 residues. Germline V lookup: CDR1 SGHRS, CDR2 YFSETQ. The CDR3 loop is CASSLFGTGSYEQYF. In nucleotides, the CDR3 is TGCGCCAGCAGCCTTTTTGGGACAGGGTCTTACGAGCAGTACTTC.

The chain uses TRBV5-4 and TRBJ1-2, with D perhaps matching TRBD1 (6 bases). Trimming took 0 bases from V and 4 from J, leaving 10 bases between them. CDR1 and CDR2 from the germline V gene are SGHNT and YYREEE (reference sequence). The CDR3 is 14 residues long. CDR3 amino acids: CASSLAPGVYGYTF. DNA of the CDR3: TGTGCCAGCAGCTTGGCCCCAGGGGTCTATGGCTACACCTTC.

The chain has TRBV6-5 and TRBJ1-5; TRBD1 is a possible D gene (6 bases). Trimming took off 0 bases at V and 6 bases at J, with 12 bases between the two ends. The CDR3 loop spans 15 amino acids. Germline lookup yields CDR1 MNHEY and CDR2 SVGAGI. The CDR3 DNA follows: TGTGCCAGCAGTTACTCCCGGGGGGCCGGTCAGCCCCAGCATTTT. This codes for CASSYSRGAGQPQHF.

The rearrangement uses TRBV7-9 and TRBJ2-1, with TRBD2 as a possible D gene (6 bases). CDR1 and CDR2 from the germline V gene are SEHNR and FQNEAQ (reference sequence). Trimming cost V 3 bases and J 0 bases, with 6 bases left between them. The CDR3 spans 14 residues. Written as DNA, the CDR3 is TGTGCCAGCAGCTTGGGACTCTCCTACAATGAGCAGTTCTTC. Protein sequence: CASSLGLSYNEQFF.

The chain recombines TRBV27 with TRBJ1-6; TRBD1 matches at 7 bases. The CDR3 has 17 amino acids. Trimming cost V 0 bases and J 1 base; bases outside gene matches: 3. Germline-derived CDR1 and CDR2 are MNHEY and SMNVEV (reference sequence). The CDR3 nucleotides are TGTGCCAGCAGTTTATCGAGGGGGCTGTCCTATAATTCACCCCTCCACTTT. Its translation is CASSLSRGLSYNSPLHF.

This clone was counted between two and nine times. V usage is TRBV14 and J usage is TRBJ1-1, with 8 bases aligning to TRBD1. The CDR3 consists of 19 residues. With 3 bases clipped from V and 0 bases from J, the junction kept 15 bases outside the gene matches. CDR1 is SGHDN, CDR2 FVKESK, per germline. The CDR3 nucleotides read TGTGCCAGCAGCCACAGCTTCCGAGACAGGGGCTCGGTGAACACTGAAGCTTTCTTT. Its translation: CASSHSFRDRGSVNTEAFF.

This chain links TRBV10-1 with TRBJ2-1; 9 bases match TRBD2. CDR1 and CDR2 from the germline V gene are WNHNN and SYGVQD (reference sequence). The V segment lost 2 bases and the J segment 10 bases; nucleotides outside the gene matches: 6. There are 14 residues in the CDR3. In nucleotides, the CDR3 is TGCGCCAGCAGTGAGAGCGGGGGGCCTTCGGAGCAGTTCTTC. It is translated as CASSESGGPSEQFF.

This clone showed up just once. The genes are TRBV5-6 and TRBJ1-2, with 7 bases that match TRBD1. CDR1 and CDR2 from the germline V gene are SGHDT and YYEEEE. The CDR3 extends over 14 amino acids. Trimming cost V 0 bases and J 2 bases; bases outside gene matches: 1. DNA for the CDR3: TGTGCCAGCAGCTTGGGACAGGGAAACTATGGCTACACCTTC. Protein: CASSLGQGNYGYTF. The variable domain in full, completed from reference TRBV5-6 and TRBJ1-2, reads DAGVTQSPTHLIKTRGQQVTLRCSPKSGHDTVSWYQQALGQGPQFIFQYYEEEERQRGNFPDRFSGHQFPNYSSELNVNALLLGDSALYLCASSLGQGNYGYTFGSGTRLTVV.

This chain links TRBV19 with TRBJ1-5; D may be TRBD1 (5 bases). The CDR3 is 15 residues long. Germline V CDR1 and CDR2: LNHDA, SQIVND (reference sequence). V shed 5 bases and J shed 5 bases, with 16 bases lying between them. CDR3 amino acids: CASSLGRQIHQPQHF. The CDR3 DNA follows: TGTGCCAGTAGTCTTGGCCGACAGATTCATCAGCCCCAGCATTTT.

The chain couples TRBV29-1 to TRBJ1-1; 8 bases line up with TRBD1. V dropped 7 bases and J dropped 4; count of bases not matched to a gene: 11. In germline, CDR1 is SQVTM, CDR2 ANQGSEA. The CDR3 is 14 residues long. In DNA form, the CDR3 reads TGCAGCGGCGCCGCAGGGGGCACGGGCACTGAAGCTTTCTTT. Translating gives CSGAAGGTGTEAFF. Drawing the rest from reference TRBV29-1 and TRBJ1-1, the complete variable domain is SAVISQKPSRDICQRGTSLTIQCQVDSQVTMMFWYRQQPGQSLTLIATANQGSEATYESGFVIDKFPISRPNLTFSTLTVSNMSPEDSSIYLCSGAAGGTGTEAFFGQGTRLTVV.